This TCR beta chain is from a study of T cells after yellow fever vaccination. Study outcomes and limitations: Clonotype sharing between CD4 and CD8 compartments was small.

J lost 2 bases, V lost 1 base, and 4 bases had no gene match. The CDR3 is made up of 15 amino acids. CDR1 and CDR2 (germline): SGHKS, YYEKEE (reference sequence). The sample holds a few counts of this clonotype. Its antigen is not identified. MiXCR was run by TCRdb on the 5' RACE reads, yielding one entry per CDR3 protein. The profile covers about 310,000 distinct CDR3 sequences, with more than 3% appearing a single time and about 20% taken by the ten largest. The sample was PBMCs, taken on the day of the yellow fever booster vaccination. This clonotype was obtained from a man younger than 35 who received the YFV17D yellow fever vaccine. The chain uses TRBV5-5 and TRBJ2-5; 8 bases agree with TRBD1. This CDR3 reads CASSLTDRGQETQYF. The CDR3 DNA reads as TGTGCCAGCAGCTTGACCGACAGGGGTCAAGAGACCCAGTACTTC.